This T cell receptor (beta chain) was profiled in a study of blood T cell repertoires in COVID-19 (dated by TCRdb to the early 2020s). Concerning the study at large: Collaborator samples came from the United States, Italy and Spain and covered acute and convalescent phases of COVID-19. The dataset comprised deeply sampled blood TCRbeta repertoires from subjects exposed to, actively infected with, or recovered from COVID-19. The samples were drawn from the first 160 participants of the ongoing ImmuneRACE study and from over 950 subjects provided by 6 global collaborators. Where available, HLA class I and class II types were obtained from metadata supplied by the sample provider rather than from assay-based typing. A freely available public database, intended as a resource for researchers studying the immune response to SARS-CoV-2, is where the repertoires were released. The sample metadata nearly always contained a de-identified subject ID, COVID-19 status, age in years and sex. The prospective study material was composed of cDNA or gDNA derived from T cells, B-cell-depleted T cells, or PBMCs. Findings and caveats that apply to the study as a whole: Clinical and demographic metadata were provided uncurated, with the amount varying by source and participant.

To note about this clone: No cognate antigen has been identified for it. No much larger clone is present one base from it, and per-base qualities are unavailable.

From the cysteine through the phenylalanine, the CDR3 covers 12 amino acids. Here the CDR3 DNA is all that survives: 36 bases in frame from base 1. V lost 3 bases and J lost 8 bases; the stretch between them is 10 bases long. According to the germline V gene (reference sequence), CDR1 reads LGHDT and CDR2 reads YNNKEL. The immunoSEQ Assay, a bias-controlled multiplex PCR, was used to amplify TCRbeta CDR3 regions from genomic DNA. Turning to the authors' computational methods: The number of nucleated cells in each sample was estimated by amplification of reference gene primers within the assay. To quantify the absolute abundance of each unique TCRbeta CDR3 rearrangement, sequence reads were collapsed and filtered. For each sample, productive Simpson clonality was calculated as the square root of Simpson's diversity index over productive rearrangements. Sourced from immuneACCESS, this table was stored by TCRdb with only in-frame sequences that have V and J called. A share of the clones is absent; for the studies checked, an unresolved V gene accounts for under half, and the remainder has no known explanation. That table furnishes V, J and clone size, whereas the DNA furnished D and trimming. The sample table contains about 130,000 clones; only one count was recorded for approximately 84% of them. The top ten clonotypes cover 1.9% of the sample.

Each collaborating institution followed its own protocols to collect whole blood in K2EDTA tubes. Collaborator samples were shipped for TCRbeta analysis as frozen whole blood, isolated PBMCs, or DNA extracted from either sample type. The source material was peripheral blood. The sequence was obtained from a man aged 70-80 years with acute or convalescent COVID-19. The rearrangement combines TRBV3-1 (or the pseudogene TRBV3-2) with TRBJ1-1, with TRBD1 as a weak D call on 6 bases. DNA sequence: TGTGCCAGCAGCCACATGGACAGAGAAGCTTTCTTT. Translated, this gives CASSHMDREAFF.